The clone carrying this T cell receptor (beta chain) turned up a few times. The method was immunoSEQ multiplex PCR; TCRdb's version includes in-frame clones alone and lacks a portion of them. This repertoire shows fewer than 300 clones, 15% to 20% found once; its top ten account for 55% to 80%. The sample originates from a study of tumour-infiltrating T cells in Burkitt lymphoma. Study details: The Burkitt lymphoma cohort spanned all epidemiological subtypes. Survival, overall and progression-free, tracked with productive clonality.

Material: tumor tissue from a relapse. The TCR sequence derives from a human donor with relapsed Burkitt lymphoma.

The CDR3 DNA sequence: TGTGCCAGCAGTCCACTAGCGAGCGGTTCCTACGAGCAGTACTTC. Protein: CASSPLASGSYEQYF. The rearrangement uses TRBV27 and TRBJ2-7; TRBD2 matches 7 bases. This CDR3 is 15 amino acids long. The germline V gene has CDR1 MNHEY and CDR2 SMNVEV (reference sequence). Unmatched junction bases numbered 8, after V lost 5 bases and J lost 1 base.